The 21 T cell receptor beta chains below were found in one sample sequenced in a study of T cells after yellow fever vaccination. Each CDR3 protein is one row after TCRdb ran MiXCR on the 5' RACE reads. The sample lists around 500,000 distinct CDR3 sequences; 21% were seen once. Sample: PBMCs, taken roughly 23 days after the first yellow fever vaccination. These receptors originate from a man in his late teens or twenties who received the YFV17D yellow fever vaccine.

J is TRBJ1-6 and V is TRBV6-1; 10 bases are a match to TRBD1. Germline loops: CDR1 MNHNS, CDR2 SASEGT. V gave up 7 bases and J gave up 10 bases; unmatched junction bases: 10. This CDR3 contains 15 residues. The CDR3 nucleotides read TGTGCCAGCACCTCCGGGACAGGGGTATTGTCACCCCTCCACTTT. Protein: CASTSGTGVLSPLHF.

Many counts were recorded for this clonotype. The CDR3 DNA follows: TGTGCCAGCAGTTCGACCTCCGGGACAGCTTATGGCTACACCTTC. It is translated as CASSSTSGTAYGYTF. V usage is TRBV27 and J usage is TRBJ1-2, with TRBD1 identical over 7 bases. V was clipped by 4 bases and J by 5 bases; unmatched bases: 10. The CDR3 spans 15 residues. Germline V gene data show CDR1 as MNHEY and CDR2 as SMNVEV (reference sequence).

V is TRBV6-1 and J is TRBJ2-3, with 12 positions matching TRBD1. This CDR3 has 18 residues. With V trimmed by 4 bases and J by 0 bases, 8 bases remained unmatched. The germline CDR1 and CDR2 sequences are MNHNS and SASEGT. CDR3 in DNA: TGTGCCAGCAGTGCTGGGACAGGGGGCGACGCTAGCACAGATACGCAGTATTTT. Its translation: CASSAGTGGDASTDTQYF.

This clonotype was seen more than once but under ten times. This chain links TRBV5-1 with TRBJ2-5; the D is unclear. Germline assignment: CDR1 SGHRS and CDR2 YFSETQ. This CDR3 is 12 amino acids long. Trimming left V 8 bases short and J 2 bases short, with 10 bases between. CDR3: CASRLVQETQYF. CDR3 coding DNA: TGCGCCAGTAGACTGGTACAAGAGACCCAGTACTTC.

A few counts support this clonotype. This CDR3 reads CAFPGEQYF. The CDR3 DNA sequence: TGTGCCTTCCCGGGCGAGCAGTACTTC. This chain links TRBV10-3 with TRBJ2-7; no definite D call. Between the trimmed V and J ends, which lost 11 bases and 6 bases, there was a span of 8 bases. The germline V gene has CDR1 ENHRY and CDR2 SYGVKD. This CDR3 comprises 9 residues.

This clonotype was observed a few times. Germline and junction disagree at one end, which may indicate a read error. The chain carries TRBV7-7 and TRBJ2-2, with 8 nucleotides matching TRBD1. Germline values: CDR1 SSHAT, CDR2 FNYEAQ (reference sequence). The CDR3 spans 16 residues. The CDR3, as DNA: TGTGCTAGCAGCTTATCCGGACAGGGAGGTACCGGGGAGCTGTTTTTT. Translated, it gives CASSLSGQGGTGELFF.

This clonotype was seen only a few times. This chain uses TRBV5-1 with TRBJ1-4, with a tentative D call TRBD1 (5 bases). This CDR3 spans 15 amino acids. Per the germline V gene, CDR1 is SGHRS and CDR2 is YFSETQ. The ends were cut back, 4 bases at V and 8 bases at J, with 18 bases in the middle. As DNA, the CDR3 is TGCGCCAGCAGCCACGGAAACTGGGCAGGGGAAAAACTGTTTTTT. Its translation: CASSHGNWAGEKLFF. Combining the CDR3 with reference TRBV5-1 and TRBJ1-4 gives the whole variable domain KAGVTQTPRYLIKTRGQQVTLSCSPISGHRSVSWYQQTPGQGLQFLFEYFSETQRNKGNFPGRFSGRQFSNSRSEMNVSTLELGDSALYLCASSHGNWAGEKLFFGSGTQLSVL.

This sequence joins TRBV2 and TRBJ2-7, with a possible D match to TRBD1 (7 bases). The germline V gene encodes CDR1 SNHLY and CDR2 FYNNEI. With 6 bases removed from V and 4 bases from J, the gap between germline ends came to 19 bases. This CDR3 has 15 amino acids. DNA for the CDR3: TGTGCCAGCAGCGCCTCGGAGGGGGCGACGTACGAGCAGTACTTC. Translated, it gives CASSASEGATYEQYF.

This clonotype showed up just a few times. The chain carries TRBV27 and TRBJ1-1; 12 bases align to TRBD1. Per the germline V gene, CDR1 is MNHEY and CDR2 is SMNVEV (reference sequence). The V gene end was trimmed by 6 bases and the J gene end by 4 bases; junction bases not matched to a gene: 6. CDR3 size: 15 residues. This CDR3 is CASRPGTGGTTEAFF. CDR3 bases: TGTGCCAGCAGACCCGGGACAGGGGGCACCACTGAAGCTTTCTTT.

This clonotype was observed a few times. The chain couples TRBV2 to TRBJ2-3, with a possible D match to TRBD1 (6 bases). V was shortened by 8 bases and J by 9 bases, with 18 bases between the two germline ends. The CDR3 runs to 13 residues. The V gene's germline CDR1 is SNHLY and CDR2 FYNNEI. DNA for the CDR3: TGTGCCAGCGGCAGGGGCGTTGGCGACACGCAGTATTTT. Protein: CASGRGVGDTQYF.

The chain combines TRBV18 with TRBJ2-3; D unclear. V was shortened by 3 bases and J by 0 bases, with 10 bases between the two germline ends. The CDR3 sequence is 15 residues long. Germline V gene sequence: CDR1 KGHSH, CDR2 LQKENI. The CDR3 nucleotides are TGTGCCAGCTCACCCCAGCAAAGAAGCACAGATACGCAGTATTTT. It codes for CASSPQQRSTDTQYF.

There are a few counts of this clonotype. CDR3 coding DNA: TGCAGCGTTTGGCTTAGCGCAGATACGCAGTATTTT. Its protein product is CSVWLSADTQYF. The J gene is TRBJ2-3, the V gene TRBV29-1; tentative D call: TRBD2 (5 bases). Germline V gene sequence: CDR1 SQVTM, CDR2 ANQGSEA. The CDR3 spans 12 residues. The germline V and J ends were trimmed by 5 bases and 4 bases, with 10 bases remaining between them.

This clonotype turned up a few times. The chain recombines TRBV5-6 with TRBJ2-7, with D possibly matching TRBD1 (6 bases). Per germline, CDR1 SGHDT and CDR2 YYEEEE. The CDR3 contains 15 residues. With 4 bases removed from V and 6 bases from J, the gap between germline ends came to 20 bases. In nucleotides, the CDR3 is TGTGCCAGCAGCATGCTGGACAGAAGGTACGGCGAGCAGTACGTC. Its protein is CASSMLDRRYGEQYV.

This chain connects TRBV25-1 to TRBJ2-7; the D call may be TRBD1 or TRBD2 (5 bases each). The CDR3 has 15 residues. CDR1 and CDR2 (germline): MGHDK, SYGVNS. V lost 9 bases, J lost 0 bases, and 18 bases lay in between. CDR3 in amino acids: CASLGVGDFSYEQYF. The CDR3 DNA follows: TGTGCCAGTCTGGGGGTAGGGGATTTCTCCTACGAGCAGTACTTC.

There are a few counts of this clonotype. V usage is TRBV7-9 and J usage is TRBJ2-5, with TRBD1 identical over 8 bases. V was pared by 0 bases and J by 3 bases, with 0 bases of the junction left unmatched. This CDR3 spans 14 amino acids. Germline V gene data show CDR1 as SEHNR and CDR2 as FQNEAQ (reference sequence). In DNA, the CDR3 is TGTGCCAGCAGCTTAGCGGACAGGGAAGAGACCCAGTACTTC. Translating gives CASSLADREETQYF.

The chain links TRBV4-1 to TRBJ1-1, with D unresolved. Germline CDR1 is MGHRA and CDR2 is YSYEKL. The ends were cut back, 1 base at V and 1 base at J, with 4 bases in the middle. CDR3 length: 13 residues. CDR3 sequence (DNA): TGCGCCAGCAGCCAAGTTAAGAACACTGAAGCTTTCTTT. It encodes CASSQVKNTEAFF.

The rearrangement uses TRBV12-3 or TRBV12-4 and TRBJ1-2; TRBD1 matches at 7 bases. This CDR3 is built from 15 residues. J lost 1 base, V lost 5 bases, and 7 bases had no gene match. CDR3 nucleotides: TGTGCCAGCAGTATGGGACAGCTAATTAACTATGGCTACACCTTC. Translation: CASSMGQLINYGYTF.

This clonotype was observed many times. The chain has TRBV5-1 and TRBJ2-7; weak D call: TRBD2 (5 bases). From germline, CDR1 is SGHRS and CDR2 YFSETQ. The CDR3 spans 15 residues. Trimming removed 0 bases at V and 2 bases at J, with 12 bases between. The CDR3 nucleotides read TGCGCCAGCAGCTTGGAGGCGAACGGGGCCTACGAGCAGTACTTC. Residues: CASSLEANGAYEQYF.

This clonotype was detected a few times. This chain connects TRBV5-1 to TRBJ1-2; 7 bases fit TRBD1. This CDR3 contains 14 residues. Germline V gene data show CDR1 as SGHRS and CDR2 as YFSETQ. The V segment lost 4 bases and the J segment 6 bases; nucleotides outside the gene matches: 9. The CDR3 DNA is TGCGCCAGCAGCCTGGACAGGTTCGTCCATGGCTACACCTTC. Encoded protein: CASSLDRFVHGYTF.

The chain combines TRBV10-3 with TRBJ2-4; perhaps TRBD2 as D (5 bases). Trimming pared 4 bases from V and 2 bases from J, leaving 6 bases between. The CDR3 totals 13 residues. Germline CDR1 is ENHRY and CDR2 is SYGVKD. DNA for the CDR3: TGTGCCATCAGTGGGGAGACCAAAAACATTCAGTACTTC. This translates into CAISGETKNIQYF.

This CDR3 is CASGPAGQHNEQFF. The CDR3 nucleotides are TGTGCCAGCGGCCCCGCGGGACAGCACAATGAGCAGTTCTTC. The V gene is TRBV4-2, the J gene TRBJ2-1, with a tentative D call TRBD1 (7 bases). Germline V gene lookup returns CDR1 LGHNA and CDR2 YNFKEQ. The CDR3 runs to 14 residues. V dropped 8 bases and J dropped 5 bases, with 16 bases sitting between them.